These T cell receptor beta chains were read from a single sample in a study of PD-1 blockade in mismatch repair-deficient tumors. Some clones are missing from TCRdb's copy, which holds only in-frame ones; the method was immunoSEQ multiplex PCR. The data show some 110,000 clones, about three quarters seen once. The sample was peripheral blood, taken about 60 weeks after starting pembrolizumab. The source is an adult with mismatch repair-deficient cancer. Both conserved end residues are part of each CDR3. The D gene is left open where the match is weak. The listing skips clone size in some rows; elsewhere it reads once, few, many or a size class.

>-|TRBV6-1|TRBJ2-4|-
CASSFQGAGKNIQYF
TGTGCCAGCAGCTTTCAGGGTGCCGGCAAAAACATTCAGTACTTC
>-|TRBV14|TRBJ2-2|-
CASSQFQQNGELFF
TGTGCCAGCAGTCAATTCCAACAAAACGGGGAGCTGTTTTTT
>-|TRBV4-1|TRBJ2-3|-
CASSQGLLSPTDTQYF
TGCGCCAGCAGCCAAGGGCTCTTATCTCCTACAGATACGCAGTATTTT
>few|TRBV29-1|TRBJ2-7|-
CSVEAGAGEQYF
TGCAGCGTTGAGGCAGGGGCCGGGGAGCAGTACTTC
>once|TRBV7-8|TRBJ2-1|TRBD1
CASSLATPGGNEQFF
TGTGCCAGCAGCTTAGCTACCCCAGGGGGCAATGAGCAGTTCTTC
>-|TRBV7-6|TRBJ2-2|-
CASSRTKSGTAGTGELFF
TGTGCCAGCAGCCGAACAAAGAGCGGGACAGCTGGCACCGGGGAGCTGTTTTTT
>-|TRBV19|TRBJ2-3|-
CASSIGNRNPPSTDTQYF
TGTGCCAGTAGTATCGGGAACAGAAACCCCCCTAGCACAGATACGCAGTATTTT
>-|TRBV28|TRBJ2-7|-
CASSSGESIYEQYF
TGTGCCAGCAGTTCCGGTGAAAGTATCTACGAGCAGTACTTC
>once|TRBV4-3|TRBJ2-7|TRBD2
CASSRIAGGTGEQYF
TGCGCCAGCAGCCGGATAGCGGGAGGGACAGGGGAGCAGTACTTC
>-|TRBV11-2|TRBJ1-1|-
CASSWEGGAGTEAFF
TGTGCCAGCAGCTGGGAGGGGGGCGCTGGGACTGAAGCTTTCTTT
>-|TRBV9|TRBJ2-7|-
CASSVEGSYEQYF
TGTGCCAGCAGCGTAGAGGGGTCCTACGAGCAGTACTTC
>few|TRBV2|TRBJ1-5|-
CASSATDSNQPQHF
TGTGCCAGCAGTGCTACGGACAGCAATCAGCCCCAGCATTTT
>-|TRBV7-2|TRBJ2-5|-
CASSLGPGVQETQYF
TGTGCCAGCAGCTTAGGTCCGGGGGTTCAAGAGACCCAGTACTTC
>once|TRBV5-8|TRBJ1-1|-
CATPTGGRGNTEAFF
TGTGCCACCCCAACAGGAGGCAGGGGGAACACTGAAGCTTTCTTT
>-|TRBV5-1|TRBJ1-2|TRBD1
CASSLYLPGQGTGYTF
TGCGCCAGCAGCTTATACCTACCGGGACAGGGGACGGGCTACACCTTC
>-|TRBV11-3|TRBJ2-5|-
CASSRGGLLETQYF
TGTGCCAGCAGCAGGGGGGGACTCCTGGAGACCCAGTACTTC
>-|TRBV14|TRBJ2-1|TRBD2
CASSQASTSEIFYGSSYNEQFF
TGTGCCAGCAGCCAAGCCTCCACTAGCGAGATTTTTTATGGGAGCTCCTACAATGAGCAGTTCTTC
>few|TRBV7-2|TRBJ1-4|TRBD1
CASSTRLTGPNEKLFF
TGTGCCAGCAGCACGCGCTTGACAGGGCCTAATGAAAAACTGTTTTTT
>few|TRBV19|TRBJ2-7|-
CASSITGSGYEQYF
TGTGCCAGTAGTATCACAGGGTCCGGCTACGAGCAGTACTTC
>-|TRBV29-1|TRBJ2-2|-
CSVDVIGAGELFF
TGCAGCGTTGATGTAATTGGAGCCGGGGAGCTGTTTTTT
>few|TRBV7-2|TRBJ1-5|-
CASSLSDGDQPQHF
TGTGCCAGCAGCCTCTCGGACGGGGATCAGCCCCAGCATTTT
>-|TRBV28|TRBJ1-2|-
CASTAKGSFYGYTF
TGTGCCAGCACCGCGAAGGGCAGCTTCTATGGCTACACCTTC
>-|TRBV6-6|TRBJ2-5|-
CASTRDSQETQYF
TGTGCCAGCACTCGGGACTCTCAAGAGACCCAGTACTTC